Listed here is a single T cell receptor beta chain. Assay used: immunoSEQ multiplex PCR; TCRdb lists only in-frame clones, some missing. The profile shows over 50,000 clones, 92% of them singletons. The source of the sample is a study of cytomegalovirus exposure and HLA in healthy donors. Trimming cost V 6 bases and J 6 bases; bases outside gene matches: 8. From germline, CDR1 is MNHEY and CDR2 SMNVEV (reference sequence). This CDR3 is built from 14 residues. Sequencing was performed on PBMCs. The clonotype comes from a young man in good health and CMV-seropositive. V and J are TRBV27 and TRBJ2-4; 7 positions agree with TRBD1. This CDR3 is CASSQDRDRNIQYF. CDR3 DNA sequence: TGTGCCAGCAGCCAAGACAGGGACCGAAACATTCAGTACTTC.